These T cell receptor beta chains were read from a single sample in a study of blood T cell repertoires in COVID-19. Clones were read by immunoSEQ multiplex PCR, and TCRdb kept only the in-frame ones, dropping some. Of about 110,000 clones listed, around 68% are singletons. Sequenced sample: peripheral blood. The receptors originated from a woman aged 60-75 years with acute or convalescent COVID-19. Each CDR3 is given with its conserved first and last residue. A D gene is named only where the DNA matches it firmly. Where a row states a size, it is once, few, many or the class of an expanded clone; other rows omit it.

v_gene: TRBV6-5; j_gene: TRBJ1-6; d_gene: NA; abundance: NA; CDR3nt: TGTGCCAGCACCAAAACAGGGATGGCTTCACCCCTCCACTTT; CDR3aa: CASTKTGMASPLHF
v_gene: TRBV28; j_gene: TRBJ2-6; d_gene: NA; abundance: NA; CDR3nt: TGTGCATCCAGGGCTGGGGCCAACGTCCTGACTTTC; CDR3aa: CASRAGANVLTF
v_gene: TRBV30; j_gene: TRBJ1-5; d_gene: TRBD1; abundance: NA; CDR3nt: TGTGCCTGGAGGACAGGGGGGCAGCCCCAGCATTTT; CDR3aa: CAWRTGGQPQHF
v_gene: TRBV7-2; j_gene: TRBJ1-5; d_gene: NA; abundance: NA; CDR3nt: TGTGCCAGTCAGGGTGGAAATAGTGGCAATCAGCCCCAGCATTTT; CDR3aa: CASQGGNSGNQPQHF
v_gene: TRBV10-1; j_gene: TRBJ1-6; d_gene: TRBD1; abundance: NA; CDR3nt: TGCGCCAGCAGTCCAGGGGGTGTTATGGCACCCCTCCACTTT; CDR3aa: CASSPGGVMAPLHF
v_gene: TRBV7-3; j_gene: TRBJ2-1; d_gene: TRBD2; abundance: NA; CDR3nt: TGTGCCAGCAGCGTACTAGCGGGGGGCTACAATGAGCAGTTCTTC; CDR3aa: CASSVLAGGYNEQFF
v_gene: TRBV3-1/TRBV3-2; j_gene: TRBJ1-6; d_gene: TRBD1; abundance: NA; CDR3nt: TGTGCCAGCAGCCAGGGACAGAGAAATTCACCCCTCCACTTT; CDR3aa: CASSQGQRNSPLHF
v_gene: TRBV4-3; j_gene: TRBJ2-1; d_gene: NA; abundance: NA; CDR3nt: TGCGCCAGCAGCCAAGTCGACAGGTTGGTGAACAATGAGCAGTTCTTC; CDR3aa: CASSQVDRLVNNEQFF
v_gene: TRBV10-3; j_gene: TRBJ1-6; d_gene: TRBD1; abundance: NA; CDR3nt: TGTGCCATCAGGAGGGACAGTGAATCACCCCTCCACTTT; CDR3aa: CAIRRDSESPLHF
v_gene: TRBV3-1/TRBV3-2; j_gene: TRBJ2-3; d_gene: NA; abundance: NA; CDR3nt: TGTGCCAGCAGGTCACAGGCGGGGGCAGGAGATACGCAGTATTTT; CDR3aa: CASRSQAGAGDTQYF
v_gene: TRBV14; j_gene: TRBJ1-2; d_gene: NA; abundance: NA; CDR3nt: TGTGCCAGCAGCCAAGTGGAGGGAAGAGGCTACACCTTC; CDR3aa: CASSQVEGRGYTF
v_gene: TRBV6-5; j_gene: TRBJ1-1; d_gene: TRBD1; abundance: once; CDR3nt: TGTGCCAGCAGTTACGCAGGGGGCAACACTGAAGCTTTCTTT; CDR3aa: CASSYAGGNTEAFF
v_gene: TRBV28; j_gene: TRBJ1-5; d_gene: TRBD1; abundance: NA; CDR3nt: TGTGCCATCCTACCGGGGACAGGGGGATATAGCAATCAGCCCCAGCATTTT; CDR3aa: CAILPGTGGYSNQPQHF
v_gene: TRBV19; j_gene: TRBJ1-4; d_gene: NA; abundance: NA; CDR3nt: TGTGCCAGTAGTAACAGGATGACAACTAATGAAAAACTGTTTTTT; CDR3aa: CASSNRMTTNEKLFF
v_gene: TRBV6-2/TRBV6-3; j_gene: TRBJ1-4; d_gene: NA; abundance: NA; CDR3nt: TGTGCCAGCAGTTCCGTTGATGAAAAACTGTTTTTT; CDR3aa: CASSSVDEKLFF
v_gene: TRBV6-5; j_gene: TRBJ2-7; d_gene: TRBD1; abundance: NA; CDR3nt: TGTGCCGGCTCCGGGACAGGGTTCTACGAGCAGTACTTC; CDR3aa: CAGSGTGFYEQYF
v_gene: TRBV4-3; j_gene: TRBJ1-2; d_gene: NA; abundance: NA; CDR3nt: TGCGCCAGCAGCCCCACCTTCGCACAGCTATTTGTCTACACCTTC; CDR3aa: CASSPTFAQLFVYTF
v_gene: TRBV19; j_gene: TRBJ2-7; d_gene: NA; abundance: NA; CDR3nt: TGTGCCAGTAGTCTAGGACTTCCTTACGAGCAGTACTTC; CDR3aa: CASSLGLPYEQYF
v_gene: TRBV10-3; j_gene: TRBJ1-1; d_gene: NA; abundance: once; CDR3nt: TGTGCCATCAGTGAGTCCCGCGGTGAAGCTTTCTTT; CDR3aa: CAISESRGEAFF
v_gene: TRBV5-8; j_gene: TRBJ2-7; d_gene: NA; abundance: few; CDR3nt: TGTGCCAGCAGCCCGTCCCCCGGGACAAAGCACTACGAGCAGTACTTC; CDR3aa: CASSPSPGTKHYEQYF
v_gene: TRBV7-3; j_gene: TRBJ2-7; d_gene: NA; abundance: NA; CDR3nt: TGTGCCAGCAGCTCGGAGACAGGCAGCAAGTACTTC; CDR3aa: CASSSETGSKYF
v_gene: TRBV6-6; j_gene: TRBJ1-1; d_gene: NA; abundance: NA; CDR3nt: TGTGCCAGCAGAGGGGCGGTTTCGAACACTGAAGCTTTCTTT; CDR3aa: CASRGAVSNTEAFF
v_gene: TRBV4-3; j_gene: TRBJ1-5; d_gene: NA; abundance: NA; CDR3nt: TGCGCCAGCAGCCAAGTTAGCGGGGTTGGTCAGCCCCAGCATTTT; CDR3aa: CASSQVSGVGQPQHF
v_gene: TRBV7-9; j_gene: TRBJ2-1; d_gene: TRBD2; abundance: few; CDR3nt: TGTGCCAGCAGCCCTGGCGGGGCGGGGGGGCACAATGAGCAGTTCTTC; CDR3aa: CASSPGGAGGHNEQFF
v_gene: TRBV6-1; j_gene: TRBJ1-6; d_gene: NA; abundance: NA; CDR3nt: TGTGCCAGCAGTGAATTCGGCAGGTCATACTCCTATAATTCACCCCTCCACTTT; CDR3aa: CASSEFGRSYSYNSPLHF
v_gene: TRBV10-3; j_gene: TRBJ2-1; d_gene: NA; abundance: once; CDR3nt: TGTGCCATTCAGGGAACATCCTACAATGAGCAGTTCTTC; CDR3aa: CAIQGTSYNEQFF
v_gene: TRBV5-1; j_gene: TRBJ2-1; d_gene: NA; abundance: few; CDR3nt: TGCGCCAGTTCCGGGACTCTCTCCTACAATGAGCAGTTCTTC; CDR3aa: CASSGTLSYNEQFF
v_gene: TRBV5-5; j_gene: TRBJ1-6; d_gene: NA; abundance: NA; CDR3nt: TGTGCCAGCAGCTTTTGGCCCGACGGAGGGTCACCCCTCCACTTT; CDR3aa: CASSFWPDGGSPLHF
v_gene: TRBV5-1; j_gene: TRBJ1-1; d_gene: NA; abundance: NA; CDR3nt: TGCGCCAGCAGTGTGAGCCTCATGAACACTGAAGCTTTCTTT; CDR3aa: CASSVSLMNTEAFF
v_gene: TRBV6-2/TRBV6-3; j_gene: TRBJ1-6; d_gene: NA; abundance: NA; CDR3nt: TGTGCCAGCAGTTACGGATTTGGGCAGAATAATTCACCCCTCCACTTT; CDR3aa: CASSYGFGQNNSPLHF
v_gene: TRBV2; j_gene: TRBJ1-4; d_gene: TRBD1; abundance: NA; CDR3nt: TGTGCCAGCACCCGGGACAGGTTAGAAAAACTGTTTTTT; CDR3aa: CASTRDRLEKLFF
v_gene: TRBV28; j_gene: TRBJ1-2; d_gene: TRBD1; abundance: NA; CDR3nt: TGTGCCAGCAGTTTAGCTCGATTTGACCGGGACAGGGTCAATGGCTACACCTTC; CDR3aa: CASSLARFDRDRVNGYTF
v_gene: TRBV7-2; j_gene: TRBJ2-3; d_gene: NA; abundance: NA; CDR3nt: TGTGCCAGCAGCTTATTAGTCGATACGCAGTATTTT; CDR3aa: CASSLLVDTQYF
v_gene: TRBV5-1; j_gene: TRBJ1-1; d_gene: TRBD1; abundance: NA; CDR3nt: TGCGCCAGCAGCTTAGCAGGGGGTTACACTGAAGCTTTCTTT; CDR3aa: CASSLAGGYTEAFF
v_gene: TRBV20-1; j_gene: TRBJ2-2; d_gene: TRBD1; abundance: NA; CDR3nt: TGCAGTGCTCGTGACAGGGTGGTGACCGGGGAGCTGTTTTTT; CDR3aa: CSARDRVVTGELFF
v_gene: TRBV27; j_gene: TRBJ1-2; d_gene: TRBD1; abundance: NA; CDR3nt: TGTGCCAGCAGGGACAGGTCTAACTATGGCTACACCTTC; CDR3aa: CASRDRSNYGYTF
v_gene: TRBV4-1; j_gene: TRBJ1-5; d_gene: TRBD1; abundance: NA; CDR3nt: TGCGCCAGCAGCCAAGAGACAGGGGCCTTTGATCAGCCCCAGCATTTT; CDR3aa: CASSQETGAFDQPQHF
v_gene: TRBV9; j_gene: TRBJ1-1; d_gene: NA; abundance: NA; CDR3nt: TGTGCCAGCAGCGTAGTTTTTCCCCGGGGCACTGAAGCTTTCTTT; CDR3aa: CASSVVFPRGTEAFF
v_gene: TRBV30; j_gene: TRBJ1-6; d_gene: TRBD1; abundance: NA; CDR3nt: TGTGCCTGGATACAGGGGGCCAGTTCACCCCTCCACTTT; CDR3aa: CAWIQGASSPLHF
v_gene: TRBV21-1; j_gene: TRBJ2-5; d_gene: NA; abundance: NA; CDR3nt: TGTGCCAGCAGTAAAGGGGCGGGCCAAGAGACCCAGTACTTC; CDR3aa: CASSKGAGQETQYF
v_gene: TRBV6-1; j_gene: TRBJ1-5; d_gene: NA; abundance: NA; CDR3nt: TGTGCCAGCAGTGAAGCGTTGGACAGCCAGCCCCAGCATTTT; CDR3aa: CASSEALDSQPQHF
v_gene: TRBV7-2; j_gene: TRBJ1-3; d_gene: NA; abundance: NA; CDR3nt: TGTGCCAGCAGCTTTGACAATTCAATTGGAAACACCATATATTTT; CDR3aa: CASSFDNSIGNTIYF
v_gene: TRBV3-1/TRBV3-2; j_gene: TRBJ2-7; d_gene: TRBD1; abundance: NA; CDR3nt: TGTGCCAGCAGCCGGACAGGGGTCTACTACGAGCAGTACTTC; CDR3aa: CASSRTGVYYEQYF
v_gene: TRBV27; j_gene: TRBJ2-3; d_gene: TRBD1; abundance: once; CDR3nt: TGTGCCAGCAGGACCCAGGGGGCAGAGACAGATACGCAGTATTTT; CDR3aa: CASRTQGAETDTQYF
v_gene: TRBV18; j_gene: TRBJ2-1; d_gene: NA; abundance: NA; CDR3nt: TGTGCCAGCTCACCGCGGACAGGGGTAGGGACTAGACAGTACAATGAGCAGTTCTTC; CDR3aa: CASSPRTGVGTRQYNEQFF
v_gene: TRBV9; j_gene: TRBJ2-2; d_gene: NA; abundance: few; CDR3nt: TGTGCCAGCAGCCCGGGAACACGTGACGGGGAGCTGTTTTTT; CDR3aa: CASSPGTRDGELFF
v_gene: TRBV29-1; j_gene: TRBJ2-3; d_gene: NA; abundance: NA; CDR3nt: TGCAGCGCCGGAGTTAATTCGGATACGCAGTATTTT; CDR3aa: CSAGVNSDTQYF
v_gene: TRBV5-1; j_gene: TRBJ2-5; d_gene: TRBD2; abundance: NA; CDR3nt: TGCGCCAGCAGCTTGGGGACGGCGGGAGAAGAGACCCAGTACTTC; CDR3aa: CASSLGTAGEETQYF
v_gene: TRBV9; j_gene: TRBJ1-1; d_gene: NA; abundance: NA; CDR3nt: TGTGCCAGCAGCGTAGGGGCGACGAACACTGAAGCTTTCTTT; CDR3aa: CASSVGATNTEAFF
v_gene: TRBV7-9; j_gene: TRBJ1-2; d_gene: NA; abundance: NA; CDR3nt: TGTGCCAGCAGTCCAGGGTACTATGGCTACACCTTC; CDR3aa: CASSPGYYGYTF
v_gene: TRBV24-1; j_gene: TRBJ1-2; d_gene: NA; abundance: NA; CDR3nt: TGTGCCACCAGTGGTGACAGGCGCACTGGCTACACCTTC; CDR3aa: CATSGDRRTGYTF
v_gene: TRBV19; j_gene: TRBJ2-5; d_gene: NA; abundance: few; CDR3nt: TGTGCCAGTAGCGGGCGGGACGTCAAAGAGACCCAGTACTTC; CDR3aa: CASSGRDVKETQYF
v_gene: TRBV3-1/TRBV3-2; j_gene: TRBJ1-3; d_gene: NA; abundance: NA; CDR3nt: TGTGCCAGCAGCCCCACCTTGAGCTCTGGAAACACCATATATTTT; CDR3aa: CASSPTLSSGNTIYF
v_gene: TRBV6-2/TRBV6-3; j_gene: TRBJ1-5; d_gene: NA; abundance: NA; CDR3nt: TGTGCCAGCAGTTACTCGTCAACAGGGCCCCAGCCCCAGCATTTT; CDR3aa: CASSYSSTGPQPQHF